The T cell receptor (beta chain) under discussion was sequenced for a study of shared clonotypes between healthy human individuals. Study-level information: Three plates were used per donor for CD4 naive, three for CD4 memory, two for CD8 naive and one for CD8 memory. Whole-study findings and limits: Among donors, the sharing of clonotypes was expected to be influenced by sequencing depth. Sorted-subset sequencing, rarefaction showed, was incomplete despite large depth.

Naive CD8 populations comprised CD45RO-negative cells positively selected for CCR7, excluding terminally differentiated effector memory CD45RA+ cells. To note about this clone: Its antigen is not known.

There are 15 residues in the CDR3. Trimming pared 6 bases from V and 0 bases from J, leaving 13 bases between. From germline, CDR1 is SGHRS and CDR2 YFSETQ. For sorted subsets, about 190 ng DNA per replicate equaled about 31,000 T cell genomes. Clones were read by immunoSEQ multiplex PCR, and TCRdb kept only the in-frame ones, dropping some. The sample has approximately 2,000,000 clones, 90% to 95% seen once. The TCR was taken from a man aged 18 to 29 in good health. Some clones in this sample may be carry-over from other donors' samples. The sequenced sample was naive CD8+ T cells from PBMCs. This chain uses TRBV5-1 with TRBJ1-3; tentatively, D is TRBD1 (5 bases). The CDR3 DNA is TGCGCCAGCACCCTCCGGGGGAACTCTGGAAACACCATATATTTT. The encoded protein is CASTLRGNSGNTIYF.